Listed here is a single T cell receptor beta chain. The antigen is undetermined. The data originate from a study of blood T cells in healthy people across ages. Study conclusions and caveats: It was not known whether donors were CMV positive (a possible confounder of expanded clonotype changes). Unsorted PBMCs ruled out conclusive naive versus antigen-experienced comparison.

Together with a sample-barcoded 5' primer, a J-beta primer mix was included in a second PCR lasting about 6 to 11 cycles. In TCRdb, the 5' RACE reads were re-called with MiXCR into one record per CDR3 protein. The data show about 290,000 distinct CDR3 sequences, with 27% seen just once and around 30% held by the top ten. Germline CDR1 is SQVTM and CDR2 is ANQGSEA. The V gene end was trimmed by 1 base and the J gene end by 2 bases; junction bases not matched to a gene: 3. The length of the CDR3 is 14 residues. The individuals who served as donors were healthy Caucasians living in Russia, aged roughly 6 to 90. The draw of peripheral blood yielded approximately 10 milliliters from each donor.

The chain couples TRBV29-1 to TRBJ2-7, with TRBD1 matching 9 bases. The sequenced material came from blood. This sequence was found in a woman between 70 and 85 years old in good health. The CDR3 DNA reads TGCAGCGTTGAAGGGGACAGGGAGGCCTACGAGCAGTACTTC. It encodes CSVEGDREAYEQYF.